This T cell receptor (beta chain) was identified during a study of blood T cell repertoires in COVID-19. Data came from immunoSEQ multiplex PCR; TCRdb stores just in-frame clones and leaves some out. The sample has approximately 500,000 clones, about 88% seen once. The junction had 1 base not matched to a gene; V was cut back by 1 base and J by 5 bases. Germline V gives CDR1 LNHDA, CDR2 SQIVND (reference sequence). CDR3 length: 15 amino acids. The sample holds one count of this clone. The chain combines TRBV19 with TRBJ2-2, with 10 bases that match TRBD2. The source is a woman aged 45 to 65 with COVID-19, enrolled during active disease. The source material was peripheral blood. The CDR3 DNA is TGTGCCAGTAGTATAGTAGCGGGGGGTACCGGGGAGCTGTTTTTT. Translation: CASSIVAGGTGELFF.